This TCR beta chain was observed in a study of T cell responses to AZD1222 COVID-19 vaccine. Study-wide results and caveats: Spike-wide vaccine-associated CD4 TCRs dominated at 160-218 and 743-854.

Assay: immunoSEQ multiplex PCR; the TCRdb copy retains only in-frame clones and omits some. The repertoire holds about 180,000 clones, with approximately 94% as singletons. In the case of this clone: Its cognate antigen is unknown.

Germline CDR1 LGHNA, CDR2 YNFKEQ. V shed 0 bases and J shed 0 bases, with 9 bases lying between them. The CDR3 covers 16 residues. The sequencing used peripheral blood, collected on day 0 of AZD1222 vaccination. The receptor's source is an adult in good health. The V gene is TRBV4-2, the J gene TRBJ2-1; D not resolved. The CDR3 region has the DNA TGTGCCAGCAGCCAAGAGGGCGGTAGCTCCTACAATGAGCAGTTCTTC. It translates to CASSQEGGSSYNEQFF.